The 23 T cell receptor beta chains below all came from one sample that was sequenced in a study of identical twins. TCRdb re-analysed the 5' RACE reads in MiXCR, keeping a single row per CDR3 protein. Seen here are 450,000 to 500,000 distinct CDR3 sequences, roughly 13% observed once, and the top ten hold 0.95% to 1%. This sample was shared with a second study, whose subject was yellow fever vaccine responses in identical twins.

The material sequenced was CD4+ T cells sorted from blood. These receptors came from a woman aged 18-30 years in good health.

V and J are TRBV12-3 or TRBV12-4 and TRBJ2-1; D is perhaps TRBD1 or TRBD2 (5 bases each). V lost 3 bases and J lost 5, with 17 bases in between. CDR3 length: 16 amino acids. The CDR3 DNA sequence: TGTGCCAGCAGTTTCGGCGGACAAAAGAGGGACAATGAGCAGTTCTTC. Translating gives CASSFGGQKRDNEQFF.

This clonotype has a handful of counts. The V call is TRBV27, the J call TRBJ2-7; 7 bases align to TRBD1. The germline gives CDR1 MNHEY, CDR2 SMNVEV (reference sequence). This CDR3 is built from 13 residues. Trimming removed 5 bases from V and 2 bases from J; junction bases left unmatched: 3. The CDR3 reads CASSHRGPYEQYF. The DNA of the CDR3 is TGTGCCAGCAGTCACAGGGGACCCTACGAGCAGTACTTC.

The rearrangement joins TRBV14 to TRBJ2-2, with TRBD2 identical over 7 bases. J gave up 8 bases and V 4 bases, and 7 bases lay outside the gene matches. Looked up from germline, CDR1 is SGHDN and CDR2 is FVKESK. CDR3 length: 14 amino acids. CDR3 sequence (DNA): TGTGCCAGCAGCCCCACTAGCGCCATTGGGGAGCTGTTTTTT. As protein: CASSPTSAIGELFF. The whole variable domain, remainder taken from reference TRBV14 and TRBJ2-2, is EAGVTQFPSHSVIEKGQTVTLRCDPISGHDNLYWYRRVMGKEIKFLLHFVKESKQDESGMPNNRFLAERTGGTYSTLKVQPAELEDSGVYFCASSPTSAIGELFFGEGSRLTVL.

This chain connects TRBV27 to TRBJ2-7, with 11 bases identical to TRBD2. Looked up from germline, CDR1 is MNHEY and CDR2 is SMNVEV (reference sequence). CDR3 length equals 16 residues. V trimming: 4 bases; J trimming: 6 bases; junction bases outside the gene matches: 11. The CDR3 sequence: CASSWASGRTFGEQYF. The CDR3 coding sequence is TGTGCCAGCAGTTGGGCTAGCGGGAGGACCTTTGGCGAGCAGTACTTC.

This clonotype was detected ten times or more. The chain couples TRBV12-3 or TRBV12-4 to TRBJ2-1, with 7 positions matching TRBD1. This CDR3 has 13 residues. Trimming removed 6 bases from V and 9 bases from J; junction bases left unmatched: 8. DNA for the CDR3: TGTGCCAGCAGCGTACAACAGGGGAGTGAGCAGTTCTTC. Translated: CASSVQQGSEQFF.

Here the CDR3 DNA reads TGTGCCAGCTCACCGCGGACAGGGATCGGCTCTGGGGCCAACGTCCTGACTTTC. This sequence encodes CASSPRTGIGSGANVLTF. The genes are TRBV18 and TRBJ2-6; 8 bases line up with TRBD1. CDR3 size: 18 residues. V lost 3 bases and J lost 0; bases outside the gene matches: 7. Germline V gene data show CDR1 as KGHSH and CDR2 as LQKENI.

The chain joins TRBV20-1 to TRBJ2-3; D is perhaps TRBD1 (6 bases). The CDR3 sequence is 14 residues long. V lost 3 bases and J 4 bases, leaving 14 bases between the germline ends. Germline loops: CDR1 DFQATT, CDR2 SNEGSKA (reference sequence). In DNA form, the CDR3 reads TGCAGTGCTAGGGCTAGGGGGTTCGCAGATACGCAGTATTTT. Amino acid sequence: CSARARGFADTQYF.

The V gene is TRBV15, the J gene TRBJ2-3, with D hard to call. The CDR3 runs to 11 residues. With 10 bases removed from V and 3 bases from J, the gap between germline ends came to 8 bases. In germline, CDR1 is LNHNV, CDR2 YYDKDF (reference sequence). The CDR3 DNA is TGTGCCATAGGGATGACAGATACGCAGTATTTT. Encoded protein: CAIGMTDTQYF.

A few counts support this clonotype. This chain joins TRBV20-1 and TRBJ2-5; D possibly corresponds to TRBD2 (6 bases). Germline V CDR1 and CDR2: DFQATT, SNEGSKA (reference sequence). V lost 5 bases, J lost 2 bases, and 15 bases lay in between. The length of the CDR3 is 14 residues. This CDR3 reads CSAARGRAQETQYF. The CDR3 DNA reads TGCAGTGCTGCGCGGGGTAGGGCTCAAGAGACCCAGTACTTC.

This clonotype has only a few counts. The gene calls are TRBV7-9 and TRBJ2-2; 8 nucleotides match TRBD1. V dropped 4 bases and J dropped 5; count of bases not matched to a gene: 6. In germline, CDR1 is SEHNR, CDR2 FQNEAQ (reference sequence). The CDR3 consists of 15 residues. The CDR3 sequence: CASSSLNRGTGELFF. CDR3 bases: TGTGCCAGCAGCTCTCTAAACAGGGGGACCGGGGAGCTGTTTTTT.

The gene calls are TRBV10-3 and TRBJ1-1, with D hard to call. The CDR3 is 13 residues long. The germline V gene encodes CDR1 ENHRY and CDR2 SYGVKD. Trimming removed 5 bases at V and 4 bases at J, with 11 bases between. The CDR3 DNA is TGTGCCATCAGTTTACCGGGCGGCACTGAAGCTTTCTTT. Protein sequence: CAISLPGGTEAFF.

There are a few counts of this clonotype. V usage is TRBV7-3 and J usage is TRBJ1-6; no definite D call. Germline loops: CDR1 SGHTA, CDR2 FQGTGA. Trimming took 3 bases from V and 0 from J, leaving 21 bases between them. The CDR3 loop spans 20 amino acids. The CDR3 DNA reads as TGTGCCAGCAGCTTGCGGTCGGACGGCCCGGGAAGCTCCTATAATTCACCCCTCCACTTT. Translated: CASSLRSDGPGSSYNSPLHF.

The chain joins TRBV12-3 or TRBV12-4 to TRBJ2-1; 9 bases agree with TRBD1. V was pared by 5 bases and J by 0 bases, with 5 bases of the junction left unmatched. The CDR3 loop spans 16 amino acids. CDR3 nucleotide sequence: TGTGCCAGCAGTGCACTGACAGGGGGCTCCTACAATGAGCAGTTCTTC. Amino acid sequence: CASSALTGGSYNEQFF.

This clonotype was seen more than once but under ten times. This chain joins TRBV20-1 and TRBJ2-7; TRBD1 agrees at 11 bases. Looked up from germline, CDR1 is DFQATT and CDR2 is SNEGSKA (reference sequence). Trimming removed 3 bases from V and 2 bases from J; junction bases left unmatched: 3. The CDR3 is made up of 14 amino acids. CDR3 bases: TGCAGTGCTAGGGAGGGACAGGGGGCCTACGAGCAGTACTTC. This encodes CSAREGQGAYEQYF.

The chain has TRBV7-8 and TRBJ2-4, with 13 bases fitting TRBD2. V lost 4 bases and J lost 1; bases outside the gene matches: 7. The CDR3 length is 18 residues. Germline V lookup: CDR1 SGHVS, CDR2 FQNEAQ. As DNA, the CDR3 is TGTGCCAGCAGCTCAAAACTAGCGGGGGGGCCTGCCAAAAACATTCAGTACTTC. Translated: CASSSKLAGGPAKNIQYF.

This clonotype was observed a few times. The chain has TRBV12-3 or TRBV12-4 and TRBJ2-5; the D gene is possibly TRBD1 (6 bases). Trimming left V 3 bases short and J 7 bases short, with 12 bases between. CDR3 length: 13 residues. The chain's CDR3 is CASSFQGTGTQYF. The CDR3 DNA is TGTGCCAGCAGTTTCCAGGGGACCGGGACCCAGTACTTC.

J is TRBJ2-3 and V is TRBV29-1, with D unresolved. Germline CDR1 reads SQVTM; CDR2 reads ANQGSEA. Trimming took 4 bases from V and 5 from J, leaving 16 bases between them. The CDR3 sequence is 14 residues long. The CDR3 DNA follows: TGCAGCGTTGGTAACGAGGTGGGTGGAGATACGCAGTATTTT. As protein: CSVGNEVGGDTQYF.

This clonotype appeared a few times. J is TRBJ2-2 and V is TRBV5-1, with TRBD2 as a possible D gene (5 bases). Germline V gene lookup returns CDR1 SGHRS and CDR2 YFSETQ. The CDR3 loop spans 15 amino acids. V lost 4 bases and J 6 bases, leaving 16 bases between the germline ends. Written as DNA, the CDR3 is TGCGCCAGCAGCCCTCTCGGGAAATTCTCCGGGGAGCTGTTTTTT. This translates into CASSPLGKFSGELFF.

This clonotype was seen ten or more times. J is TRBJ1-5 and V is TRBV29-1, with 7 bases aligning to TRBD1. The germline gives CDR1 SQVTM, CDR2 ANQGSEA. J lost 1 base, V lost 4 bases, and 10 bases had no gene match. The CDR3 contains 16 residues. This CDR3 reads CSVVEQGRGSNQPQHF. CDR3 nucleotides: TGCAGCGTTGTCGAACAGGGGCGTGGAAGCAATCAGCCCCAGCATTTT.

In its sample, this clonotype was seen many times. The chain couples TRBV12-3 or TRBV12-4 to TRBJ2-1; possibly TRBD1 or TRBD2 for D (5 bases each). Deletions cut 5 bases from V and 9 bases from J, with 20 bases between. The CDR3 contains 15 residues. The chain's CDR3 is CASSPQAGLRFEQFF. DNA of the CDR3: TGTGCCAGCAGTCCACAGGCGGGCTTACGATTTGAGCAGTTCTTC.

This clonotype came up a few times. The chain carries TRBV28 and TRBJ2-4; no reliable D call. Germline V gene lookup returns CDR1 MDHEN and CDR2 SYDVKM. The length of the CDR3 is 14 residues. With 1 base removed from V and 6 bases from J, the gap between germline ends came to 10 bases. The CDR3, as DNA: TGTGCCAGCAGTTTATACACAGAGATAAACATTCAGTACTTC. Translation: CASSLYTEINIQYF.

Note on this clonotype: Since a much larger clone is just one base distant, this may be a read error. This chain connects TRBV3-1 to TRBJ2-1, with 7 bases matching TRBD1. The V gene's germline CDR1 is LGHDT and CDR2 YNNKEL (reference sequence). The CDR3 extends over 15 amino acids. The CDR3 here is CASCQVGQVYNEQFF. CDR3 nucleotide sequence: TGTGCCAGCTGCCAAGTCGGACAGGTCTACAATGAGCAGTTCTTC.

The chain links TRBV20-1 to TRBJ2-1; D is possibly TRBD2 (6 bases). V dropped 4 bases and J dropped 2 bases, with 30 bases sitting between them. The CDR3 spans 20 residues. Germline values: CDR1 DFQATT, CDR2 SNEGSKA (reference sequence). Here the CDR3 reads CSAKSIVRAGTSSPYNEQFF. For the CDR3, the DNA is TGCAGTGCTAAGAGCATCGTGAGAGCGGGTACCTCCTCCCCCTACAATGAGCAGTTCTTC.